The 20 T cell receptor beta chains given below trace back to one sample, sequenced in a study of technical replicates of blood from a few donors. Measured with immunoSEQ multiplex PCR; TCRdb has only the in-frame clones, and not every one. The table shows roughly 80,000 clones, with 90% to 95% occurring only once. Sequenced input: T cells isolated from PBMCs. These receptors all come from a human donor in good health.

The V and J genes are TRBV5-8 and TRBJ2-7, with 9 bases matching TRBD1. This CDR3 region has 16 residues. J lost 6 bases, V lost 0 bases, and 10 bases had no gene match. From germline, CDR1 is SGHTS and CDR2 YDEGEE. The CDR3 nucleotides are TGTGCCAGCAGCTTGGATTTAGGGACAGGGCGGGTCGAGCAGTACTTC. Translating gives CASSLDLGTGRVEQYF.

The rearrangement joins TRBV14 to TRBJ2-6; no firm D call. CDR1 is SGHDN, CDR2 FVKESK, per germline. V dropped 5 bases and J dropped 0 bases, with 8 bases sitting between them. This CDR3 contains 15 residues. Here the CDR3 DNA reads TGTGCCAGCAGCGAGGTGCACTCTGGGGCCAACGTCCTGACTTTC. Translating gives CASSEVHSGANVLTF.

The V call is TRBV30, the J call TRBJ2-5; 9 bases line up with TRBD2. The V and J ends lost 0 bases and 5 bases, in that order; junction bases with no gene match: 7. CDR1 is GTSNPN and CDR2 is SVGIG in the germline V gene (reference sequence). The CDR3 sequence is 15 residues long. DNA for the CDR3: TGTGCCTGGAGTGTACCGGCTAGCGGGAAGGAGACCCAGTACTTC. Translation gives CAWSVPASGKETQYF.

The rearrangement uses TRBV5-4 and TRBJ2-7; possibly TRBD2 for D (5 bases). CDR1 SGHNT and CDR2 YYREEE come from the germline V gene (reference sequence). Trimming took 5 bases from V and 4 from J, leaving 22 bases between them. The CDR3 extends over 16 amino acids. The CDR3 loop is CASSLEKGLLIYEQYF. As DNA, the CDR3 is TGTGCCAGCAGTCTAGAAAAAGGACTGCTTATATACGAGCAGTACTTC.

The genes are TRBV5-4 and TRBJ1-2; maybe TRBD1 (6 bases). The CDR3 is 14 amino acids. V lost 9 bases and J 2 bases, leaving 17 bases between the germline ends. Germline CDR1 and CDR2: SGHNT and YYREEE (reference sequence). In DNA form, the CDR3 reads TGTGCCATATTGACCTCGGGACAAAACTATGGCTACACCTTC. Its translation: CAILTSGQNYGYTF. Full variable domain (remainder filled in from reference TRBV5-4 and TRBJ1-2): ETGVTQSPTHLIKTRGQQVTLRCSSQSGHNTVSWYQQALGQGPQFIFQYYREEENGRGNFPPRFSGLQFPNYSSELNVNALELDDSALYLCAILTSGQNYGYTFGSGTRLTVV.

This clone was counted between two and nine times. Germline and junction disagree at one end, which may indicate a read error. This chain connects TRBV6-6 to TRBJ2-7; TRBD2 might be the D (6 bases). Looked up from germline, CDR1 is MNHNY and CDR2 is SVGAGI (reference sequence). The CDR3 extends over 12 amino acids. In DNA, the CDR3 is TGTGCCACCAGTCGGGGGACCTACGAGCAGTACTTC. It specifies CATSRGTYEQYF.

V usage is TRBV19 and J usage is TRBJ1-1, with TRBD1 as a possible D gene (6 bases). V gave up 7 bases and J gave up 3 bases, with 15 bases separating them. Germline V gene sequence: CDR1 LNHDA, CDR2 SQIVND (reference sequence). The CDR3 is 14 amino acids. The CDR3 DNA follows: TGTGCCAGTATGGTGGGGGAGGGGGACACTGAAGCTTTCTTT. Protein sequence: CASMVGEGDTEAFF.

This clone occurred once. This rearrangement joins TRBV5-1 to TRBJ2-3; D is ambiguous. The CDR3 is 14 residues long. Trimming took 0 bases from V and 2 from J, leaving 7 bases between them. Germline CDR1 is SGHRS and CDR2 is YFSETQ. CDR3 DNA sequence: TGCGCCAGCAGCTTGGCGGTAGTCACAGATACGCAGTATTTT. Protein product: CASSLAVVTDTQYF.

V gene TRBV27 combines with J gene TRBJ2-1; D might be TRBD2 (5 bases). The germline CDR1 and CDR2 sequences are MNHEY and SMNVEV (reference sequence). Trimming removed 2 bases at V and 0 bases at J, with 17 bases between. This CDR3 has 18 amino acids. As DNA, the CDR3 is TGTGCCAGCAGTTTAGAGGTTACTGGGCTAGCCTCCTACAATGAGCAGTTCTTC. It codes for CASSLEVTGLASYNEQFF.

The V gene is TRBV9, the J gene TRBJ2-3, with D perhaps TRBD1 (6 bases). V lost 0 bases, J lost 1 base, and 9 bases lay in between. CDR1 is SGDLS, CDR2 YYNGEE, per germline. The CDR3 contains 15 residues. The DNA for the CDR3 is TGTGCCAGCAGCGTAGTAGGACAGCGCACAGATACGCAGTATTTT. Its protein is CASSVVGQRTDTQYF.

V gene TRBV29-1 combines with J gene TRBJ1-1, with a tentative D call TRBD1 (6 bases). The germline V gene has CDR1 SQVTM and CDR2 ANQGSEA. V gave up 2 bases and J gave up 2 bases, with 9 bases separating them. The CDR3 has 13 residues. In DNA form, the CDR3 reads TGCAGCGTTGAAACAGGGACAAACACTGAAGCTTTCTTT. This sequence encodes CSVETGTNTEAFF.

The chain is built from TRBV14 and TRBJ2-7, with D perhaps TRBD1 (6 bases). Trimming left V 0 bases short and J 2 bases short, with 14 bases between. From germline, CDR1 is SGHDN and CDR2 FVKESK. This CDR3 spans 16 amino acids. The CDR3 coding sequence is TGTGCCAGCAGCCAAGATACAGGGCTACTTCCCTACGAGCAGTACTTC. Its translation is CASSQDTGLLPYEQYF.

This clone was recorded once. J is TRBJ2-7 and V is TRBV19; 8 bases fit TRBD1. This CDR3 is 13 amino acids long. Germline CDR1 reads LNHDA; CDR2 reads SQIVND (reference sequence). V shed 3 bases, J shed 5 bases, and the junction held 3 bases outside the gene matches. This CDR3 is CASSIRGLDEQYF. CDR3 DNA: TGTGCCAGTAGTATCAGGGGGCTCGACGAGCAGTACTTC.

The gene calls are TRBV4-1 and TRBJ2-5, with D possibly matching TRBD2 (7 bases). Germline V gene sequence: CDR1 MGHRA, CDR2 YSYEKL. V gave up 0 bases and J gave up 5 bases, with 19 bases separating them. This CDR3 has 17 residues. The CDR3 loop is CASSQDIGGGVGETQYF. The CDR3 DNA follows: TGCGCCAGCAGCCAAGATATAGGGGGAGGGGTTGGTGAGACCCAGTACTTC.

The CDR3 DNA is TGTGCCAGCAGCTTTACAGGGGGTGGGACTGAAGCTTTCTTT. This translates into CASSFTGGGTEAFF. J is TRBJ1-1 and V is TRBV5-4, with 8 nucleotides matching TRBD1. This CDR3 contains 14 residues. The germline gives CDR1 SGHNT, CDR2 YYREEE (reference sequence). Germline trimming cut 2 bases from V and 5 bases from J; bases unmatched to any gene: 5.

This clone was seen once. The rearrangement links TRBV7-8 to TRBJ2-7; tentatively, D is TRBD2 (5 bases). V lost 4 bases, J lost 4 bases, and 17 bases lay in between. Germline CDR1 and CDR2: SGHVS and FQNEAQ. The CDR3 contains 15 residues. Here the CDR3 DNA reads TGTGCCAGCAGCTACCCCCCGGACTTCGGGTACGAGCAGTACTTC. Translation gives CASSYPPDFGYEQYF.

The genes are TRBV21-1 and TRBJ2-5; the D call TRBD1 from the table was never checked on the DNA. TRBV21-1 is a pseudogene segment. The CDR3 runs 15 residues. DNA for the CDR3: TGTGCCAGCAGCGAACCTACAGGGGGCGACGAGACCCAGTACTTC. Translation: CASSEPTGGDETQYF.

This chain links TRBV6-5 with TRBJ2-6, with D perhaps TRBD1 (6 bases). The CDR3 consists of 15 residues. The V and J ends lost 11 bases and 0 bases respectively, with 14 bases between them. Germline CDR1 and CDR2: MNHEY and SVGAGI. The CDR3 DNA sequence: TGTGCCGCCGGGACACCGTACTCTGGGGCCAACGTCCTGACTTTC. The encoded protein is CAAGTPYSGANVLTF.

The chain recombines TRBV4-1 with TRBJ2-1; D is ambiguous. There are 19 residues in the CDR3. Germline CDR1 is MGHRA and CDR2 is YSYEKL. Trimming took off 1 base at V and 7 bases at J, with 26 bases between the two ends. CDR3 coding DNA: TGCGCCAGCAGCCAAGTTAGATCTGTCGAGGTAGACCATCGGAATGAGCAGTTCTTC. This gives the protein CASSQVRSVEVDHRNEQFF.

The CDR3 coding sequence is TGTGCCAGTAGTACAGAGACTGCCCCGACAACTAATGAAAAACTGTTTTTT. It translates to CASSTETAPTTNEKLFF. V is TRBV19 and J is TRBJ1-4; D ambiguous. Per the germline V gene, CDR1 is LNHDA and CDR2 is SQIVND (reference sequence). This CDR3 is 17 amino acids long. Trimming shortened V by 4 bases and J by 0 bases, and 15 bases separated the two germline ends.